These 17 T cell receptor beta chains came from one sample sequenced in a study of shared clonotypes between healthy human individuals. CD8 cells regarded as naive lacked CD45RO, were positively chosen for CCR7, and omitted terminally differentiated effector memory CD45RA+ cells. Method: immunoSEQ multiplex PCR; TCRdb's copy keeps in-frame clones and lacks some. Among 1.5 million to 2.5 million clones listed, less than 95% were seen once. Sequenced sample: naive CD8+ T cells sorted from blood. All receptors come from a man aged 18 to 35 in good health.

The V call is TRBV13, the J call TRBJ2-3, with 7 bases lining up with TRBD2. This CDR3 is built from 16 residues. The germline gives CDR1 PRHDT, CDR2 FYEKMQ (reference sequence). V lost 5 bases and J lost 11; bases outside the gene matches: 19. CDR3 sequence (DNA): TGTGCCAGCAGCAGCCCCCGGGGACTAAGCGCAGAGAGGCAGTATTTT. Its protein product is CASSSPRGLSAERQYF.

This chain links TRBV11-2 with TRBJ1-2; D unresolved. CDR3 length equals 12 residues. V gave up 5 bases and J gave up 6 bases, with 10 bases separating them. Per germline, CDR1 SGHAT and CDR2 FQNNGV. The DNA for the CDR3 is TGTGCCAGCAGCCAAAAGCGGGATGGCTACACCTTC. Translation gives CASSQKRDGYTF.

The V and J genes are TRBV7-9 and TRBJ2-3; 9 bases are shared with TRBD1. The V gene end was trimmed by 5 bases and the J gene end by 6 bases; junction bases not matched to a gene: 12. This CDR3 comprises 16 residues. Germline-derived CDR1 and CDR2 are SEHNR and FQNEAQ (reference sequence). In DNA, the CDR3 is TGTGCCAGCAGCCCTCGCCCCGGACAGGGGAGGGATACGCAGTATTTT. Its translation is CASSPRPGQGRDTQYF.

The chain combines TRBV27 with TRBJ2-7, with D possibly TRBD2 on 6 matching bases. The CDR3 extends over 15 amino acids. The V end was cut by 5 bases, the J end by 2 bases, with 16 bases between. Germline loops: CDR1 MNHEY, CDR2 SMNVEV (reference sequence). The DNA of the CDR3 is TGTGCCAGCAGTCTGGGACTCGAGCCGACCTACGAGCAGTACTTC. This translates into CASSLGLEPTYEQYF.

The J gene is TRBJ2-7, the V gene TRBV7-6; D unclear. V lost 5 bases and J 0 bases, leaving 8 bases between the germline ends. From germline, CDR1 is SGHVS and CDR2 FNYEAQ. The CDR3 contains 13 residues. Here the CDR3 DNA reads TGTGCCAGCAGCCCCAGTAGCTCCTACGAGCAGTACTTC. Translation gives CASSPSSSYEQYF. Drawing the rest from reference TRBV7-6 and TRBJ2-7, the complete variable domain is GAGVSQSPRYKVTKRGQDVALRCDPISGHVSLYWYRQALGQGPEFLTYFNYEAQQDKSGLPNDRFSAERPEGSISTLTIQRTEQRDSAMYRCASSPSSSYEQYFGPGTRLTVT.

This rearrangement joins TRBV2 to TRBJ1-2; D may be TRBD1 (6 bases). Germline assignment: CDR1 SNHLY and CDR2 FYNNEI. The V and J ends lost 6 bases and 8 bases respectively, with 25 bases between them. The CDR3 spans 16 residues. The CDR3 spells CASSLANRAEGDGYTF. CDR3 DNA sequence: TGTGCCAGCAGCCTTGCTAACAGGGCGGAGGGGGACGGCTACACCTTC.

Notes on this clone: Other DNA sequences in the same sample also yield this CDR3. V and J are TRBV27 and TRBJ1-2, with 10 bases that match TRBD1. Germline lookup yields CDR1 MNHEY and CDR2 SMNVEV (reference sequence). J gave up 4 bases and V 6 bases, and 5 bases lay outside the gene matches. The CDR3 contains 14 residues. This chain's CDR3 is CASSLGTGAYGYTF. CDR3 nucleotides: TGTGCCAGCAGCCTAGGGACAGGGGCCTATGGCTACACCTTC.

The rearrangement links TRBV6-5 to TRBJ2-1, with D unclear. CDR3 length: 13 residues. The V end lost 0 bases, the J end lost 10 bases, and 10 bases lay between the germline ends. The germline V gene encodes CDR1 MNHEY and CDR2 SVGAGI. The CDR3 coding sequence is TGTGCCAGCAGTTACTCGAAGTCAGGCGAGCAGTTCTTC. It codes for CASSYSKSGEQFF.

V gene TRBV13 combines with J gene TRBJ2-5; 9 nucleotides line up with TRBD1. The CDR3 length is 15 residues. Germline V lookup: CDR1 PRHDT, CDR2 FYEKMQ (reference sequence). J gave up 1 base and V 4 bases, and 4 bases lay outside the gene matches. CDR3 nucleotide sequence: TGTGCCAGCAGCTCTAGGGGACAGGGCCAAGAGACCCAGTACTTC. It encodes CASSSRGQGQETQYF.

The chain uses TRBV7-8 and TRBJ1-4, with 7 bases identical to TRBD1. Trimming removed 5 bases from V and 8 bases from J; junction bases left unmatched: 17. The CDR3 spans 17 residues. CDR1 is SGHVS, CDR2 FQNEAQ, per germline. Written as DNA, the CDR3 is TGTGCCAGCAGCCCAATTTTCTTGACAGGGTTTCTAGAAAAACTGTTTTTT. It specifies CASSPIFLTGFLEKLFF.

The V gene is TRBV2, the J gene TRBJ2-2; perhaps TRBD2 as D (6 bases). Germline CDR1 and CDR2: SNHLY and FYNNEI. This CDR3 has 13 residues. V was cut by 2 bases and J by 7 bases, with 8 bases left in between. This chain's CDR3 is CASSELRGGELFF. The CDR3, as DNA: TGTGCCAGCAGTGAATTGCGGGGCGGGGAGCTGTTTTTT.

The chain combines TRBV5-4 with TRBJ1-4; D is perhaps TRBD1 (5 bases). The V gene lost 1 base and the J gene lost 0 bases, with 7 bases spanning the gap. Germline V CDR1 and CDR2: SGHNT, YYREEE (reference sequence). This CDR3 has 15 residues. The DNA for the CDR3 is TGTGCCAGCAGCTTGTGGGACTCAACTAATGAAAAACTGTTTTTT. This sequence encodes CASSLWDSTNEKLFF.

Comment on this clone: Other nucleotide sequences from this sample produce the same CDR3. The chain recombines TRBV5-6 with TRBJ2-7; tentatively, D is TRBD1 (5 bases). In germline, CDR1 is SGHDT, CDR2 YYEEEE. The V and J ends lost 0 bases and 7 bases respectively, with 11 bases between them. The CDR3 has 13 amino acids. In DNA form, the CDR3 reads TGTGCCAGCAGCTTGGGGGCAGGGTATGAGCAGTACTTC. This encodes CASSLGAGYEQYF.

A note on this clone: Other DNA sequences of this sample code for an identical CDR3. The genes are TRBV6-5 and TRBJ1-6; TRBD1 might be the D (5 bases). CDR1 and CDR2 from the germline V gene are MNHEY and SVGAGI. The CDR3 length is 14 residues. V was clipped by 0 bases and J by 7 bases, with 7 bases between them. This CDR3 is CASSYSGTNSPLHF. CDR3 DNA: TGTGCCAGCAGTTACTCCGGGACCAATTCACCCCTCCACTTT.

V usage is TRBV6-1 and J usage is TRBJ2-1, with a possible D match to TRBD2 (5 bases). From germline, CDR1 is MNHNS and CDR2 SASEGT. The CDR3 is 16 residues long. The V end was cut by 0 bases, the J end by 3 bases, with 12 bases between. The CDR3 protein is CASSEARLAGYNEQFF. In nucleotides, the CDR3 is TGTGCCAGCAGTGAAGCGCGGCTAGCTGGCTACAATGAGCAGTTCTTC.

This clone was seen only a few times. The sample contains more than one DNA sequence encoding this CDR3. The CDR3 sequence is CAWSVQGATEAFF. The CDR3, as DNA: TGTGCCTGGAGTGTACAGGGGGCGACCGAAGCTTTCTTT. V usage is TRBV30 and J usage is TRBJ1-1, with 9 bases aligning to TRBD1. The CDR3 is made up of 13 amino acids. The trim removed 0 bases at V and 8 bases at J, leaving 4 bases unmatched. Germline-derived CDR1 and CDR2 are GTSNPN and SVGIG (reference sequence).

The chain uses TRBV18 and TRBJ1-3; 7 bases line up with TRBD1. Per the germline V gene, CDR1 is KGHSH and CDR2 is LQKENI. This CDR3 has 15 amino acids. V shed 2 bases and J 4 bases; nucleotides not matched to a gene: 5. The DNA of the CDR3 is TGTGCCAGCTCACCAGTCGGACAGGAGGGAAACACCATATATTTT. Translated: CASSPVGQEGNTIYF.